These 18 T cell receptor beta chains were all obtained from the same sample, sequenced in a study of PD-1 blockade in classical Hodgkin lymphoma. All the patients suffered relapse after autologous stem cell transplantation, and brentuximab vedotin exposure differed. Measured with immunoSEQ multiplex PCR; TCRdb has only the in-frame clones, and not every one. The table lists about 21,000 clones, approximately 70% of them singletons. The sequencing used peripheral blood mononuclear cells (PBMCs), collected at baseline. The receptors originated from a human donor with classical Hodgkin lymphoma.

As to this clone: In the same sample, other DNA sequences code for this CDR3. The CDR3 loop is CASSRTGVNYGYTF. CDR3 nucleotides: TGCGCCAGCAGCCGGACAGGGGTTAACTATGGCTACACCTTC. This chain uses TRBV4-1 with TRBJ1-2; 9 bases map to TRBD1. Germline assignment: CDR1 MGHRA and CDR2 YSYEKL. The CDR3 totals 14 residues. V dropped 4 bases and J dropped 1; count of bases not matched to a gene: 1.

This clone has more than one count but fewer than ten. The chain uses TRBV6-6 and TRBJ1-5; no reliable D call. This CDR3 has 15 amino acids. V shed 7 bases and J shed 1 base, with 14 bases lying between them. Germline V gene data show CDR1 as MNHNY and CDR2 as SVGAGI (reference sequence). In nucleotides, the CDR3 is TGTGCCAGCACTCGAGATTGGTGGAGCAATCAGCCCCAGCATTTT. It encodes CASTRDWWSNQPQHF.

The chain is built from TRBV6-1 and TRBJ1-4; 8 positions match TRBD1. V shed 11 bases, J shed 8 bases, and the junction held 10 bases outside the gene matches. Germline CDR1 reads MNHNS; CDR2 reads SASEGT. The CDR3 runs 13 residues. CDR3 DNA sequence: TGTGCCGGGAGTCACAGGGGGGCAGAAAAACTGTTTTTT. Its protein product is CAGSHRGAEKLFF.

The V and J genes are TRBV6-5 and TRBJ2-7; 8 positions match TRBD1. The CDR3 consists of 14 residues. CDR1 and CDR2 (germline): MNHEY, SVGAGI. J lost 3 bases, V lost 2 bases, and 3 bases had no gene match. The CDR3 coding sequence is TGTGCCAGCAGTTACCGACAGGGGAACTACGAGCAGTACTTC. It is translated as CASSYRQGNYEQYF.

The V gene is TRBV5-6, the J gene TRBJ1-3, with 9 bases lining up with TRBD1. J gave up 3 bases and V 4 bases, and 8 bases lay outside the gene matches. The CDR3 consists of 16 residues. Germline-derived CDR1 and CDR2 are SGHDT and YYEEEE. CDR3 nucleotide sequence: TGTGCCAGCAGCCAAGGACAGGGGATCATTGGAAACACCATATATTTT. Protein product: CASSQGQGIIGNTIYF.

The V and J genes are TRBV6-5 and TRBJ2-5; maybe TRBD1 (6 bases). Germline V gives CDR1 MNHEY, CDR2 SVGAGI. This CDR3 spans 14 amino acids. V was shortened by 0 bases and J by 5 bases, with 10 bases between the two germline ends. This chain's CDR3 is CASSYSRTAETQYF. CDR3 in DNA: TGTGCCAGCAGTTACTCGCGGACAGCGGAGACCCAGTACTTC.

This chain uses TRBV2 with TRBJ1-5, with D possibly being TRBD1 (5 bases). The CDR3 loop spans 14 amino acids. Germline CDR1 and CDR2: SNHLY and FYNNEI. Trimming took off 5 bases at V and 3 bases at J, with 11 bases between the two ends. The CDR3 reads CASSRDSTNQPQHF. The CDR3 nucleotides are TGTGCCAGCAGTCGGGACTCAACCAATCAGCCCCAGCATTTT. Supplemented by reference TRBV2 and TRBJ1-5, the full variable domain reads EPEVTQTPSHQVTQMGQEVILRCVPISNHLYFYWYRQILGQKVEFLVSFYNNEISEKSEIFDDQFSVERPDGSNFTLKIRSTKLEDSAMYFCASSRDSTNQPQHFGDGTRLSIL.

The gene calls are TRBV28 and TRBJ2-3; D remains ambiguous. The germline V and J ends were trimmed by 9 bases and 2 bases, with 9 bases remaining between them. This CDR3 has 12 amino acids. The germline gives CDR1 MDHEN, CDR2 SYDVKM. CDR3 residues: CASRVDTDTQYF. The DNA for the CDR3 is TGTGCCAGTAGGGTTGACACAGATACGCAGTATTTT.

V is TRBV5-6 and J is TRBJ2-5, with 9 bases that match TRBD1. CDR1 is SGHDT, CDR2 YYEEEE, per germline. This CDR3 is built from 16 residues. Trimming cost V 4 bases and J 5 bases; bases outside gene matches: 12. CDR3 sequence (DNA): TGTGCCAGCAGCAGAGGGTTAGGGACAGGGTCGGAGACCCAGTACTTC. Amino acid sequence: CASSRGLGTGSETQYF.

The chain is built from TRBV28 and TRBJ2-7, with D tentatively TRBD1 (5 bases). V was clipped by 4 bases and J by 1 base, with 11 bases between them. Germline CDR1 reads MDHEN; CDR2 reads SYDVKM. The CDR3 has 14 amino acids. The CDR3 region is CASSYPGWSYEQYF. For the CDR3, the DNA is TGTGCCAGCAGTTACCCAGGGTGGTCCTACGAGCAGTACTTC.

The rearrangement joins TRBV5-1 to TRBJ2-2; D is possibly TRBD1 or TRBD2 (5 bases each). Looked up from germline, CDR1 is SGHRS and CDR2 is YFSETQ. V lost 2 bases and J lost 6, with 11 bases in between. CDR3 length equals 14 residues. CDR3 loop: CASSLFGGPGELFF. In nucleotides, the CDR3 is TGCGCCAGCAGCTTATTTGGGGGTCCCGGGGAGCTGTTTTTT.

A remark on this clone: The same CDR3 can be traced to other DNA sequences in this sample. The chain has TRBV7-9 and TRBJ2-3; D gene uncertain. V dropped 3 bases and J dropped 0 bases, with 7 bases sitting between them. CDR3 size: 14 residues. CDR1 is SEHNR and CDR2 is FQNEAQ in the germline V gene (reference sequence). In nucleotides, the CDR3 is TGTGCCAGCAGCTTGACCGCTAGCACAGATACGCAGTATTTT. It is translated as CASSLTASTDTQYF.

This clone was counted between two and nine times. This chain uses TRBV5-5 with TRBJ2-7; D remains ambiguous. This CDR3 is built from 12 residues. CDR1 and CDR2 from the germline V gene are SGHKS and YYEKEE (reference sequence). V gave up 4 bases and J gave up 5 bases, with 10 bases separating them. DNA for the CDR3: TGTGCCAGCAGCCGTACCACCAACGAGCAGTACTTC. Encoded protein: CASSRTTNEQYF.

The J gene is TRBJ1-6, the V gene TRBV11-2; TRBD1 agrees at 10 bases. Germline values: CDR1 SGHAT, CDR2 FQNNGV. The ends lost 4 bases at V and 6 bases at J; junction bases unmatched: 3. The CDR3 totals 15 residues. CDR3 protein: CASSWGQGSNSPLHF. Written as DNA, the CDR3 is TGTGCCAGCAGCTGGGGACAGGGGAGTAATTCACCCCTCCACTTT.

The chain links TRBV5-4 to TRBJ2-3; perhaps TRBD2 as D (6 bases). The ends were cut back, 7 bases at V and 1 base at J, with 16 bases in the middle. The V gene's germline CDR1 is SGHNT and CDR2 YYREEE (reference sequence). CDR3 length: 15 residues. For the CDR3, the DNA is TGTGCCAGCTCCACGGACGGCGGGGGCACAGATACGCAGTATTTT. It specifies CASSTDGGGTDTQYF. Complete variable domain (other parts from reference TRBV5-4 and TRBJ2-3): ETGVTQSPTHLIKTRGQQVTLRCSSQSGHNTVSWYQQALGQGPQFIFQYYREEENGRGNFPPRFSGLQFPNYSSELNVNALELDDSALYLCASSTDGGGTDTQYFGPGTRLTVL.

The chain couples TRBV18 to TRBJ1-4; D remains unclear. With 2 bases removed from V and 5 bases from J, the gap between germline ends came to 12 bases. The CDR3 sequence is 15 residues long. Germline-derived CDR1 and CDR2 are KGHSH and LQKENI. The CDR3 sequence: CASSPEGYANEKLFF. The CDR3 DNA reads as TGTGCCAGCTCACCAGAAGGCTACGCCAATGAAAAACTGTTTTTT.

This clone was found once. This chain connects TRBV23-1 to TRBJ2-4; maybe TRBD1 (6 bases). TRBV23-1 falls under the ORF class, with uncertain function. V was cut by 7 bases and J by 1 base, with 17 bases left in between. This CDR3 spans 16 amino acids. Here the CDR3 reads CASTRRGVRAKNIQYF. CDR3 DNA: TGCGCCAGCACGCGCAGGGGAGTGAGGGCCAAAAACATTCAGTACTTC.

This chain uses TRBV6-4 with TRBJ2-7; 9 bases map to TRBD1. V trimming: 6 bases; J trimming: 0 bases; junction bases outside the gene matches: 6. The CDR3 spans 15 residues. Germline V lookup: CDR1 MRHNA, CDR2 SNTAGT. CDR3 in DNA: TGTGCCAGCAGGGGGGACAGGGTAAACTCCTACGAGCAGTACTTC. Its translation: CASRGDRVNSYEQYF.